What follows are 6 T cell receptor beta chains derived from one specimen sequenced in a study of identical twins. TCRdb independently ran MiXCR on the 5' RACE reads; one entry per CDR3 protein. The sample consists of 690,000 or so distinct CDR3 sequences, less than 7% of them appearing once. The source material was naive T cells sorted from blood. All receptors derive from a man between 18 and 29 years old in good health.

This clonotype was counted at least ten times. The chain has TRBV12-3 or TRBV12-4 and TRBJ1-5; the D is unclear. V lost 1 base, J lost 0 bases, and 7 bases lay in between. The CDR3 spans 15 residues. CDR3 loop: CASSLGTDSNQPQHF. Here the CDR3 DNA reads TGTGCCAGCAGTTTAGGGACCGATAGCAATCAGCCCCAGCATTTT.

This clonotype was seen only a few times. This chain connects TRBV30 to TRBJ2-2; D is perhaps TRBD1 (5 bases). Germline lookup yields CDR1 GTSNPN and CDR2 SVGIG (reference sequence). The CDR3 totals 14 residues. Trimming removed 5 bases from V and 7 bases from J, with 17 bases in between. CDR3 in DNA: TGTGCCTGGGGACAAATGCTCCTAGGCGGGGAGCTGTTTTTT. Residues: CAWGQMLLGGELFF.

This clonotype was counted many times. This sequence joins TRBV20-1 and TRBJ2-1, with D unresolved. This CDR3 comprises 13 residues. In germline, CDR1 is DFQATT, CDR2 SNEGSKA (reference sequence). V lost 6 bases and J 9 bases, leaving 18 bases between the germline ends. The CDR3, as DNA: TGCAGTGCCCAAACACTCAGGACGGGTGAGCAGTTCTTC. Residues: CSAQTLRTGEQFF.

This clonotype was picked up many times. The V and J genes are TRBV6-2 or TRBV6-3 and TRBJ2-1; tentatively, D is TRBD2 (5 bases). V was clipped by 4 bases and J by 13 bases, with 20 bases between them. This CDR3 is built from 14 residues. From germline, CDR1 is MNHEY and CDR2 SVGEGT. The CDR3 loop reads CASSLPHTGWRQFF. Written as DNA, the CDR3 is TGTGCCAGCAGTTTACCCCATACGGGATGGAGACAGTTCTTC.

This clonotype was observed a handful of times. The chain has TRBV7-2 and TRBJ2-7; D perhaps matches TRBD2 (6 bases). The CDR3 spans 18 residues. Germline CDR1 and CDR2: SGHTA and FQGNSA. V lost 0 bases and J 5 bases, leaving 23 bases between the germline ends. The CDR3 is CASSLARGMTSNLHEQYF. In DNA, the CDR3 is TGTGCCAGCAGCTTAGCCCGCGGGATGACTAGTAATCTGCACGAGCAGTACTTC.

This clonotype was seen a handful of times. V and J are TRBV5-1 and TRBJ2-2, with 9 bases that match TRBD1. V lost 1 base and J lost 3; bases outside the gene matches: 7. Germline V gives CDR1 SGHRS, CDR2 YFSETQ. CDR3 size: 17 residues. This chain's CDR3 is CASSLYRGRGDTGELFF. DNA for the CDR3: TGCGCCAGCAGCTTGTACAGGGGGCGCGGCGACACCGGGGAGCTGTTTTTT.